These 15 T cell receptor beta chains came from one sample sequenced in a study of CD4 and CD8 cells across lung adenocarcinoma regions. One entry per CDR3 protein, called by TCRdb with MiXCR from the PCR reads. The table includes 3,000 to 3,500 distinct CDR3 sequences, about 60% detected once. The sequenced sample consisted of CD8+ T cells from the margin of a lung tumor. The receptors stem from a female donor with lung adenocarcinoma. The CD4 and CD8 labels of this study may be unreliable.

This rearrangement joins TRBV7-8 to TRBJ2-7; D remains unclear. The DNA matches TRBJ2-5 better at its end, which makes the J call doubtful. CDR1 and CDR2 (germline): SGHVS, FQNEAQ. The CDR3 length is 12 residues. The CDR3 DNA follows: TGTGCCAGCACCCCCTTAGGGAAGACCCAGTACTTC. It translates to CASTPLGKTQYF.

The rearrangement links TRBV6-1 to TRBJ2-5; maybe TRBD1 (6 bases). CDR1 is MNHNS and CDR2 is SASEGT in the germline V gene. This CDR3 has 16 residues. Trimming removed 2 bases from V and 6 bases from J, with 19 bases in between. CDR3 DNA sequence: TGTGCCAGCAGTGAAATCCCGACAGGTGGGGGAAAGACCCAGTACTTC. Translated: CASSEIPTGGGKTQYF.

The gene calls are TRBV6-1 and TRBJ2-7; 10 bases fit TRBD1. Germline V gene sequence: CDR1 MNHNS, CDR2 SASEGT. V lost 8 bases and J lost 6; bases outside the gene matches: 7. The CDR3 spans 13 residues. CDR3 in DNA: TGTGCCAGCGAGGGACAGGGGACTTTCGAGCAGTACTTC. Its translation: CASEGQGTFEQYF.

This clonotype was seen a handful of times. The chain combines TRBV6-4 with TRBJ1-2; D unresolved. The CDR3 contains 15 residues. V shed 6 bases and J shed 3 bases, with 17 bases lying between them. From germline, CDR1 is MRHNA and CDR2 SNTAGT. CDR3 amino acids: CASSLRPLRHYGYTF. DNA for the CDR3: TGTGCCAGCAGCCTACGACCATTGAGGCACTATGGCTACACCTTC.

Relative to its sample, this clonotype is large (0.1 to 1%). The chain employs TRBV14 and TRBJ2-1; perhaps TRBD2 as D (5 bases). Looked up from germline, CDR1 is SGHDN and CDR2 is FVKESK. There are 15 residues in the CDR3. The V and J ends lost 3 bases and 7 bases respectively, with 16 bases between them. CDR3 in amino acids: CASSQRRARENEQFF. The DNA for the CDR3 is TGTGCCAGCAGCCAGAGGCGGGCTCGGGAAAATGAGCAGTTCTTC.

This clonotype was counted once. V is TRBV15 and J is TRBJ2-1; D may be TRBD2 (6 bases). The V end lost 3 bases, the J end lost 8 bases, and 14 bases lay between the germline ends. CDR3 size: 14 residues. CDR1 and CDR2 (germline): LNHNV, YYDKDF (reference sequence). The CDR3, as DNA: TGTGCCACCAGCAGCCGACTAGAGTATGATGAGCAGTTCTTC. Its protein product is CATSSRLEYDEQFF.

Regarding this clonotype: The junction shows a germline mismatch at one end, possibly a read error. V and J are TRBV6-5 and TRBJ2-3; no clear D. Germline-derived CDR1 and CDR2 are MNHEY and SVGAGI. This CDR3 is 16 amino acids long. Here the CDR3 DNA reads TGTGCCAGCAGTTACTCTGCCGGGCGTGACACAGAGACGCAGTATTTC. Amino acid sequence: CASSYSAGRDTETQYF.

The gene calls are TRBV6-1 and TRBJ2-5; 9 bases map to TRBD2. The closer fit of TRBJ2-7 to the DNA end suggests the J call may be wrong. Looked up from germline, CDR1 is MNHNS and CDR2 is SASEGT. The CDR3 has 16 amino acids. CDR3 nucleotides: TGTGCCAGCAGTGAAAATATCGGACTAGCGACCTACGAGCAGTACTTC. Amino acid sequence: CASSENIGLATYEQYF.

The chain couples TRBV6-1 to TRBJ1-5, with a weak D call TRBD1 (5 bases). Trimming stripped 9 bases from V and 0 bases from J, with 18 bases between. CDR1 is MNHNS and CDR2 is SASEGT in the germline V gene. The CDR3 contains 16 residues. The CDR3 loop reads CARVEDKSYSNQPQHF. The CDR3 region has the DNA TGTGCCAGGGTGGAGGACAAAAGTTATAGCAATCAGCCCCAGCATTTT.

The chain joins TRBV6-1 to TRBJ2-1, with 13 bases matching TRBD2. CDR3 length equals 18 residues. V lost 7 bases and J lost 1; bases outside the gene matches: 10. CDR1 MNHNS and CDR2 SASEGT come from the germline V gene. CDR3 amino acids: CASTPRTSGSRSYNEQFF. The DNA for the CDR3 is TGTGCCAGCACACCGAGGACTAGCGGGAGTCGGTCCTACAATGAGCAGTTCTTC.

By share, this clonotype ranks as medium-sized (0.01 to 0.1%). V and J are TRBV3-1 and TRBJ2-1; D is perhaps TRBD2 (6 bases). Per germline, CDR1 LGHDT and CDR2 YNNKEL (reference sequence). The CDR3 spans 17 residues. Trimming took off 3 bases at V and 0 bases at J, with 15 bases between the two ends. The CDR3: CASSQGTLPSSYNEQFF. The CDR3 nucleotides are TGTGCCAGCAGCCAGGGGACTCTCCCGAGCTCCTACAATGAGCAGTTCTTC.

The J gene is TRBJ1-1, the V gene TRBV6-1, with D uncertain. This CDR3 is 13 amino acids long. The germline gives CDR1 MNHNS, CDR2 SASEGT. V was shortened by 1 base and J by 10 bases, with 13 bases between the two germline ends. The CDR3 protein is CASSEERPRGAFF. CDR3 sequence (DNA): TGTGCCAGCAGTGAAGAGAGACCCAGAGGAGCTTTCTTT.

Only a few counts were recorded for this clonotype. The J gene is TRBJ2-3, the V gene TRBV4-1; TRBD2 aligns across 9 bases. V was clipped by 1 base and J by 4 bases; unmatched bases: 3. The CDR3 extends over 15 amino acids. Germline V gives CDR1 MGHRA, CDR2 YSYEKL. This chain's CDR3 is CASSQAAGGADTQYF. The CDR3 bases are TGCGCCAGCAGCCAAGCAGCGGGGGGCGCAGATACGCAGTATTTT.

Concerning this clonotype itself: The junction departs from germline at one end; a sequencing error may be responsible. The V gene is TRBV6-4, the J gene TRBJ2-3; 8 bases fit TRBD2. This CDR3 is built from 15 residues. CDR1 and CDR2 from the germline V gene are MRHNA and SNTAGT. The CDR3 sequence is CAGGVGGEGKDTQYF. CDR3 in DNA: TGTGCCGGGGGTGTCGGGGGGGAGGGCAAAGATACGCAGTATTTC.

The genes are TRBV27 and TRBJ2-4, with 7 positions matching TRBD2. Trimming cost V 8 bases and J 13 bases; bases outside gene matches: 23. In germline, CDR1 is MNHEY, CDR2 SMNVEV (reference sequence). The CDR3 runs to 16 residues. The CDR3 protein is CASAGRGGRDQEIQYF. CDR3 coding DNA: TGTGCCAGCGCGGGGCGCGGGGGTCGTGACCAAGAGATCCAGTACTTC.